This T cell receptor (beta chain) came from a study of cytomegalovirus exposure and HLA in healthy donors. The CDR3 length is 15 residues. J lost 7 bases, V lost 0 bases, and 9 bases had no gene match. Germline V gives CDR1 LGHNA, CDR2 YSLEER. 13 Jbeta primers and 60 Vbeta primers were used for the PCR. Produced via immunoSEQ multiplex PCR; TCRdb's table is partial and in-frame only. The sample carries more than 70,000 clones, over 75% recorded once. The chain combines TRBV4-3 with TRBJ2-7, with 7 bases identical to TRBD1. Material: PBMCs. The sequence derives from a boy between 5 and 17 years old in good health and CMV-seronegative. CDR3 sequence (DNA): TGCGCCAGCAGCCAAGAGGCCGGTGCAGGGGGTGAGCAGTACTTC. Translating it yields CASSQEAGAGGEQYF.